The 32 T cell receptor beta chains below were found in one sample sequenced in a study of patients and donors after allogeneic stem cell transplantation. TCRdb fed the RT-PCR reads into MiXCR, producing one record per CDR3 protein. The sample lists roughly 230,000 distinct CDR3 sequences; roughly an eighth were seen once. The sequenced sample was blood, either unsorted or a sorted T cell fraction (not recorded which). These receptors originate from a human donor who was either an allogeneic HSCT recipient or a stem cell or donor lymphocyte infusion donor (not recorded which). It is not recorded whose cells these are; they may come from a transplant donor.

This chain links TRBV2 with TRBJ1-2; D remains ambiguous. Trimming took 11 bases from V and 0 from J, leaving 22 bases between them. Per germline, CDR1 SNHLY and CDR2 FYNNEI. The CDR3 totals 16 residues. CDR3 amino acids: CARKGRTDAPNYGYTF. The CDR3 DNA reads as TGTGCCCGAAAAGGGAGGACGGACGCCCCTAACTATGGCTACACCTTC.

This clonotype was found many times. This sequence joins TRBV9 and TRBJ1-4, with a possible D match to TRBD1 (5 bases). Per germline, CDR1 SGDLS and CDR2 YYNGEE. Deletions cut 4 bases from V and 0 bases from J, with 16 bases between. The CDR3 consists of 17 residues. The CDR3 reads CASSTGGTRATNEKLFF. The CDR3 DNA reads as TGTGCCAGCAGCACGGGTGGGACTCGTGCAACTAATGAAAAACTGTTTTTT.

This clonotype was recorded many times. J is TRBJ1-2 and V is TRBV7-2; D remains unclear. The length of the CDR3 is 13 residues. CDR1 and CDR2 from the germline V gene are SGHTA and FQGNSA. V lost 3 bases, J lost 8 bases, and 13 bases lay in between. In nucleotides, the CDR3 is TGTGCCAGCAGCTTCCGGTCCATCGGAGGCTACACCTTC. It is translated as CASSFRSIGGYTF.

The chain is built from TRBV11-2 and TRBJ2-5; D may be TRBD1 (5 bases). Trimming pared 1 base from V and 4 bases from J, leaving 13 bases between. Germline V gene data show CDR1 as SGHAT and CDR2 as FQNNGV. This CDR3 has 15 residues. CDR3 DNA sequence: TGTGCCAGCAGCTTAGCCCGGGCTAGGGGAGAGACCCAGTACTTC. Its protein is CASSLARARGETQYF.

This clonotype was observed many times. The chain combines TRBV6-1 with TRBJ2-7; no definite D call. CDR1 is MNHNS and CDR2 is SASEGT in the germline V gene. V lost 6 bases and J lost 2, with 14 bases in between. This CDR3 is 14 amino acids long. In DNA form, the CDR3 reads TGTGCCAGCAGAAAGGCCGGAAATACCTACGAGCAGTACTTC. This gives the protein CASRKAGNTYEQYF.

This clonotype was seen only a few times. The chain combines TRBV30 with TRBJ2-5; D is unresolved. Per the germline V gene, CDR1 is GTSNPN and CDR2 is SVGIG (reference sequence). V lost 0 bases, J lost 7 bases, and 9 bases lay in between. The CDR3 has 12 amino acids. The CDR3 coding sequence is TGTGCCTGGAGTGTAGGGCCGGGGACCCAGTACTTC. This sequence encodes CAWSVGPGTQYF.

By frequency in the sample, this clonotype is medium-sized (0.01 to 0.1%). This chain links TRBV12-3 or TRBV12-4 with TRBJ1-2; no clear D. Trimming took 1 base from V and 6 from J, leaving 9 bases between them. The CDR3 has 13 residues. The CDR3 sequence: CASSLVLGDGYTF. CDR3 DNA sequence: TGTGCCAGCAGTTTAGTTCTTGGGGATGGCTACACCTTC.

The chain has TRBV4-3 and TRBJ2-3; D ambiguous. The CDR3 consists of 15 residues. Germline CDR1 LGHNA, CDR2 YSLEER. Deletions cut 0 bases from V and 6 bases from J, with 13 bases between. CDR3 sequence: CASSQDPRTPDTQYF. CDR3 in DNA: TGCGCCAGCAGCCAAGATCCAAGGACCCCCGATACGCAGTATTTT.

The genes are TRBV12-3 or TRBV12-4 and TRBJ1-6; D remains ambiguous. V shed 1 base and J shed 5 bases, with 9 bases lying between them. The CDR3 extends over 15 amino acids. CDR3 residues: CASSLGGENNSPLHF. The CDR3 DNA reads TGTGCCAGCAGTTTAGGTGGTGAGAATAATTCACCCCTCCACTTT.

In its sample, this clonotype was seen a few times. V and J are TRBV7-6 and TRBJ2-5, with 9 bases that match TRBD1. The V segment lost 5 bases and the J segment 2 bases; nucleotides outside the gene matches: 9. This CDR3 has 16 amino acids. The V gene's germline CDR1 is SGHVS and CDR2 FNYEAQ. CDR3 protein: CASSAGDRASQETQYF. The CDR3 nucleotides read TGTGCCAGCAGCGCCGGGGACAGGGCCTCTCAAGAGACCCAGTACTTC.

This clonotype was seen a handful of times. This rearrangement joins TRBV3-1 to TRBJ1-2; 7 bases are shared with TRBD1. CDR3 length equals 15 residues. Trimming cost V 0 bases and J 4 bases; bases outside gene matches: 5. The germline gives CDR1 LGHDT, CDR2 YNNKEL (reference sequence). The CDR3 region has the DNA TGTGCCAGCAGCCAAGATACAGGGGTTGCCTATGGCTACACCTTC. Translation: CASSQDTGVAYGYTF.

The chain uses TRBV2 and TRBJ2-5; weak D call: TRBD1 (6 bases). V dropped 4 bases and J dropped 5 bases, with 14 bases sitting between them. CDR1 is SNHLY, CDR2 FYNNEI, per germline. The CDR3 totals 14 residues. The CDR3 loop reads CASSVSGVGETQYF. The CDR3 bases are TGTGCCAGCAGTGTTTCAGGGGTTGGTGAGACCCAGTACTTC.

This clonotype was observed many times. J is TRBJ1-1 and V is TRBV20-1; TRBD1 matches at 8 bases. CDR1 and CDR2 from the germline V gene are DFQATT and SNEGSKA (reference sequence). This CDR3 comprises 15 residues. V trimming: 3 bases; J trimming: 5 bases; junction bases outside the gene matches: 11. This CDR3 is CSASKTAGGSTEAFF. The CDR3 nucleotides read TGCAGTGCTAGCAAGACCGCAGGGGGCTCAACTGAAGCTTTCTTT.

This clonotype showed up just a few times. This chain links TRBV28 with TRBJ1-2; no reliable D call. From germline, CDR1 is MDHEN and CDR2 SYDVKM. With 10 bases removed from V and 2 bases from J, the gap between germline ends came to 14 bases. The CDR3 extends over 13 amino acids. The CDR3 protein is CATLKGGNYGYTF. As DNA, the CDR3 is TGTGCCACCCTTAAGGGAGGGAACTATGGCTACACCTTC.

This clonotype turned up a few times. CDR3 residues: CASSVTGDGAGELFF. In DNA form, the CDR3 reads TGTGCCAGCAGCGTGACAGGGGACGGAGCCGGGGAGCTGTTTTTT. The rearrangement joins TRBV9 to TRBJ2-2, with TRBD1 matching 8 bases. CDR1 is SGDLS and CDR2 is YYNGEE in the germline V gene. CDR3 length: 15 residues. The ends lost 2 bases at V and 6 bases at J; junction bases unmatched: 6.

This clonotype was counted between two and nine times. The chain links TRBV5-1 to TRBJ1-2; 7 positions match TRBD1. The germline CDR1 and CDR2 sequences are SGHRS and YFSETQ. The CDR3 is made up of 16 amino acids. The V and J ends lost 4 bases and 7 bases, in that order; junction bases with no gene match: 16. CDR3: CASSDPRGQTVLGYTF. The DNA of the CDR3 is TGCGCCAGCAGCGATCCCCGGGGACAGACGGTTCTTGGCTACACCTTC.

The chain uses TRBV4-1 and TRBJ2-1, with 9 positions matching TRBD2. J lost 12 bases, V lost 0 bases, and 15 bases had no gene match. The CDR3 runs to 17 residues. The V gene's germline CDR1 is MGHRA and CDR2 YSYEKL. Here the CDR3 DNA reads TGCGCCAGCAGCCAAGATCTGCAGACTAGCGGCCGCTGGGGGCAGTTCTTC. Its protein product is CASSQDLQTSGRWGQFF.

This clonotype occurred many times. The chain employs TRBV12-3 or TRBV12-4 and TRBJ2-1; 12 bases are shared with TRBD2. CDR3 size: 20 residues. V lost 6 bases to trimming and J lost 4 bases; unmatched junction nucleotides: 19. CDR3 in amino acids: CASSPPGGLAGGGLYNEQFF. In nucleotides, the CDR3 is TGTGCCAGCAGCCCCCCAGGTGGGCTAGCGGGGGGGGGATTATACAATGAGCAGTTCTTC.

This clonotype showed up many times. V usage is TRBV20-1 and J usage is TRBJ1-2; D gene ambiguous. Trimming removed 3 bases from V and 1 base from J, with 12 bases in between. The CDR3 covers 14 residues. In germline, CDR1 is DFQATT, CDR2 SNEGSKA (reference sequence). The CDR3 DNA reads TGCAGTGCTAGTGTTGGCAGTAATAACTATGGCTACACCTTC. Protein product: CSASVGSNNYGYTF.

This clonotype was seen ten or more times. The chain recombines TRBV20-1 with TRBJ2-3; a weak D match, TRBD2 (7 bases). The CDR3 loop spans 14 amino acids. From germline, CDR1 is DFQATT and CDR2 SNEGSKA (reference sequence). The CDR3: CSTGASGDTDTQYF. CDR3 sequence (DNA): TGCAGCACGGGGGCTAGCGGAGACACAGATACGCAGTATTTT.

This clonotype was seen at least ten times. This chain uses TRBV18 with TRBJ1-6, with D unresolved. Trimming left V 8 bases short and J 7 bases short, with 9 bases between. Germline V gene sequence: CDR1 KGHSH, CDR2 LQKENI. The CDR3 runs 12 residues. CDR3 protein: CASAQRNSPLHF. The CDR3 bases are TGTGCCAGCGCCCAACGGAATTCACCCCTCCACTTT.

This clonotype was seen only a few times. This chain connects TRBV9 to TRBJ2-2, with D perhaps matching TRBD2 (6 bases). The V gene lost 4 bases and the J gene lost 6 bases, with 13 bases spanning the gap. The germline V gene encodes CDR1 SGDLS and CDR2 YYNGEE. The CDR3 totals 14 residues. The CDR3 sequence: CASSPQTSAGELFF. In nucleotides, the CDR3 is TGTGCCAGCAGCCCCCAGACTAGTGCCGGGGAGCTGTTTTTT.

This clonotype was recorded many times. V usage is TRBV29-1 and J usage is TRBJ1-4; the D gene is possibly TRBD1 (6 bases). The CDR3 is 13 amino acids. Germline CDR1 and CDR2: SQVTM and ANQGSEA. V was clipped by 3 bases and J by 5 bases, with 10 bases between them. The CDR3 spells CSVDGGQNEKLFF. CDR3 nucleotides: TGCAGCGTTGACGGGGGGCAGAATGAAAAACTGTTTTTT.

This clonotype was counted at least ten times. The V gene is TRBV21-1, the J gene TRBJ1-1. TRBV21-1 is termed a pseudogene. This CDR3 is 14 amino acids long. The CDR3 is CASSKSAEGTEAFF. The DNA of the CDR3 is TGTGCCAGCAGCAAATCGGCGGAGGGTACTGAAGCTTTCTTT.

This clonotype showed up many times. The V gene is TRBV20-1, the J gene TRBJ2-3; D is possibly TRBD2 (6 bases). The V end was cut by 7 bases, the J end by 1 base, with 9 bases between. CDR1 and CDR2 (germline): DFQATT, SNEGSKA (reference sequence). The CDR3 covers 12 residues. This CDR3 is CSGAGGTDTQYF. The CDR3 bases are TGCAGTGGAGCGGGCGGCACAGATACGCAGTATTTT.

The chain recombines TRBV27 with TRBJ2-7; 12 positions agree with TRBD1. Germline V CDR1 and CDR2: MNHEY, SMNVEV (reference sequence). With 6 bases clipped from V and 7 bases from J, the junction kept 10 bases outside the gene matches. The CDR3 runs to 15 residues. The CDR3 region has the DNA TGTGCCAGCAGGGACCGGGACAGGGGGCTACGGGAGCAGTACTTC. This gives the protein CASRDRDRGLREQYF.

CDR3 loop: CASSQDSGGRSLSSYNEQFF. The CDR3 nucleotides read TGTGCCAGCAGCCAAGATTCGGGAGGGCGTTCACTAAGCTCCTACAATGAGCAGTTCTTC. The V gene is TRBV3-1, the J gene TRBJ2-1, with TRBD2 matching 8 bases. The CDR3 sequence is 20 residues long. J gave up 0 bases and V 0 bases, and 13 bases lay outside the gene matches. Germline CDR1 is LGHDT and CDR2 is YNNKEL (reference sequence).

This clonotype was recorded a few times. The chain's CDR3 is CAISAGRFYTF. The CDR3 DNA reads as TGTGCCATCAGTGCCGGACGATTCTACACCTTC. This chain links TRBV10-3 with TRBJ1-2, with D unresolved. This CDR3 has 11 residues. Trimming removed 4 bases at V and 10 bases at J, with 10 bases between. CDR1 is ENHRY and CDR2 is SYGVKD in the germline V gene.

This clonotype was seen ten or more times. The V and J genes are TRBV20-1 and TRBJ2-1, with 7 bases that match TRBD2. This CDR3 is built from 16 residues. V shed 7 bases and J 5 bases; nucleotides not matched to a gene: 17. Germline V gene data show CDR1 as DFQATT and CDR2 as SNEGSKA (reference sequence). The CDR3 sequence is CSVGERGTFGNNEQFF. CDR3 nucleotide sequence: TGCAGTGTGGGCGAGCGGGGTACGTTTGGGAACAATGAGCAGTTCTTC.

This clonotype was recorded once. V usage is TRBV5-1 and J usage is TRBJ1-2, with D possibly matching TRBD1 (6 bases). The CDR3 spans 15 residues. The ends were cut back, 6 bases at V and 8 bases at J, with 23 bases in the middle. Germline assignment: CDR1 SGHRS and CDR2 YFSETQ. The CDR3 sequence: CASTRDTPSAGGYTF. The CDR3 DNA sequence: TGCGCCAGCACACGGGACACCCCCTCCGCCGGGGGCTACACCTTC.

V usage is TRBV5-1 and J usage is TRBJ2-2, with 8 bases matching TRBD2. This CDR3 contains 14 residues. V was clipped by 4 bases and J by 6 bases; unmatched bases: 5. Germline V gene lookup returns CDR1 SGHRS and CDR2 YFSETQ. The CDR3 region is CASSPGGPAGELFF. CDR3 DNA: TGCGCCAGCAGCCCGGGAGGGCCTGCCGGGGAGCTGTTTTTT.

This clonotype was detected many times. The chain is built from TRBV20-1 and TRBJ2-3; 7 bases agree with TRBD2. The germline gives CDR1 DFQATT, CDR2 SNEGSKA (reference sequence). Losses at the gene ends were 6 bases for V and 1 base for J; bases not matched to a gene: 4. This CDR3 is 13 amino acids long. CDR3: CSARGVGTDTQYF. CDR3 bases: TGCAGTGCCCGGGGGGTGGGCACAGATACGCAGTATTTT.